What follows are 8 T cell receptor beta chains derived from one specimen sequenced in a study of response to subunit inactivated influenza vaccine. TCRdb re-derived calls from the RT-PCR reads in MiXCR, one entry per CDR3 protein. The data show 540,000 or so distinct CDR3 sequences, over 10% seen once. The sample consisted of PBMCs from blood, taken 40 to 50 days after vaccination. Receptors originate from a man aged 50 to 60 who received an inactivated influenza vaccine.

The chain recombines TRBV7-6 with TRBJ1-2; D is uncertain. The germline V gene has CDR1 SGHVS and CDR2 FNYEAQ. This CDR3 comprises 14 residues. The germline V and J ends were trimmed by 2 bases and 1 base, with 8 bases remaining between them. In nucleotides, the CDR3 is TGTGCCAGCAGCTTAATCGAATTTAACTATGGCTACACCTTC. This codes for CASSLIEFNYGYTF. The full variable domain, with the rest looked up from reference TRBV7-6 and TRBJ1-2, is GAGVSQSPRYKVTKRGQDVALRCDPISGHVSLYWYRQALGQGPEFLTYFNYEAQQDKSGLPNDRFSAERPEGSISTLTIQRTEQRDSAMYRCASSLIEFNYGYTFGSGTRLTVV.

In this sample, this clonotype turned up many times. CDR3 loop: CSARDFLREDKGYTF. The CDR3 DNA sequence: TGCAGTGCTAGAGATTTTCTAAGGGAAGATAAGGGCTACACCTTC. The rearrangement links TRBV20-1 to TRBJ1-2; D unresolved. This CDR3 has 15 amino acids. V lost 0 bases, J lost 8 bases, and 19 bases lay in between. CDR1 is DFQATT, CDR2 SNEGSKA, per germline (reference sequence).

V is TRBV5-1 and J is TRBJ1-1; 8 positions match TRBD1. The V segment lost 4 bases and the J segment 1 base; nucleotides outside the gene matches: 9. Per germline, CDR1 SGHRS and CDR2 YFSETQ. The CDR3 is 16 residues long. The CDR3 sequence is CASSKTSGTGNTEAFF. CDR3 in DNA: TGCGCCAGCAGCAAGACCTCCGGGACAGGGAACACTGAAGCTTTCTTT.

This clonotype was counted ten times or more. The V and J genes are TRBV24-1 and TRBJ1-1; 10 positions agree with TRBD1. The germline gives CDR1 KGHDR, CDR2 SFDVKD. V gave up 7 bases and J gave up 0 bases; unmatched junction bases: 7. This CDR3 has 16 amino acids. Written as DNA, the CDR3 is TGTGCCACCAGAGCCGGGACAGGGGTCATGAACACTGAAGCTTTCTTT. Protein product: CATRAGTGVMNTEAFF.

This clonotype was counted many times. This chain joins TRBV29-1 and TRBJ2-5; D ambiguous. The CDR3 runs 10 residues. Germline-derived CDR1 and CDR2 are SQVTM and ANQGSEA. The V and J ends lost 4 bases and 2 bases respectively, with 2 bases between them. The CDR3 DNA is TGCAGCGTTGGTCAAGAGACCCAGTACTTC. Its protein product is CSVGQETQYF.

The genes are TRBV5-8 and TRBJ1-1; no clear D. The length of the CDR3 is 13 residues. Looked up from germline, CDR1 is SGHTS and CDR2 is YDEGEE. Between the trimmed V and J ends, which lost 0 bases and 4 bases, there was a span of 7 bases. The CDR3 nucleotides read TGTGCCAGCAGCTTGGAAAAGGTCACTGAAGCTTTCTTT. Protein sequence: CASSLEKVTEAFF.

This clonotype was counted only a few times. The V and J genes are TRBV27 and TRBJ2-1; 10 nucleotides agree with TRBD2. The CDR3 sequence is 15 residues long. J was trimmed by 6 bases and V by 4 bases; bases with no gene match: 6. The germline CDR1 and CDR2 sequences are MNHEY and SMNVEV (reference sequence). The DNA of the CDR3 is TGTGCCAGCAGTTCGCTAGCGGGAGTGCGCAATGAGCAGTTCTTC. Amino acids: CASSSLAGVRNEQFF.

The rearrangement joins TRBV4-3 to TRBJ2-7, with D tentatively TRBD2 (6 bases). The germline V gene encodes CDR1 LGHNA and CDR2 YSLEER. Trimming shortened V by 0 bases and J by 2 bases, and 17 bases separated the two germline ends. The CDR3 runs 17 residues. CDR3 DNA sequence: TGCGCCAGCAGCCAAGAAGCTGGTCTAAGGAGGGCCTACGAGCAGTACTTC. Protein sequence: CASSQEAGLRRAYEQYF.